These 7 T cell receptor beta chains came from one sample sequenced in a study of regulatory T cells in long-lasting Graves disease. Library construction for TCR beta used iRepertoire HTBI primers and Arm-PCR of CDR3 regions. TCRdb re-called the multiplex PCR reads with MiXCR, one entry per CDR3 protein. This table holds 390,000 or so distinct CDR3 sequences, approximately 25% found once. Time point here: persistent/refractory GD, antithyroid drugs over 5 years with positive TRAb. The TCR library was prepared using RNA isolated from PBMCs. The material sequenced was peripheral blood mononuclear cells (PBMCs), taken when the disease was refractory, from a patient treated with antithyroid drugs. The receptors derive from a woman in her forties with Graves disease.

This clonotype was seen repeatedly, ten times or more. The chain joins TRBV28 to TRBJ2-2; 13 positions agree with TRBD2. Per germline, CDR1 MDHEN and CDR2 SYDVKM. The CDR3 covers 15 residues. J was trimmed by 7 bases and V by 6 bases; bases with no gene match: 5. In nucleotides, the CDR3 is TGTGCCAGCAGGACTAGCGGGAGGTCAAACGGGGAGCTGTTTTTT. Translating gives CASRTSGRSNGELFF.

In its sample, this clonotype was seen many times. This chain links TRBV5-6 with TRBJ2-5, with 10 nucleotides matching TRBD1. The CDR3 consists of 15 residues. Germline lookup yields CDR1 SGHDT and CDR2 YYEEEE. Trimming took 4 bases from V and 2 from J; bases not matched to a gene: 5. DNA for the CDR3: TGTGCCAGCAGCCTTATGGACAGGGGGCAAGAGACCCAGTACTTC. Translated: CASSLMDRGQETQYF.

This clonotype appeared many times. J is TRBJ2-6 and V is TRBV28, with TRBD2 matching 12 bases. V lost 4 bases, J lost 1 base, and 5 bases stayed unmatched. CDR1 MDHEN and CDR2 SYDVKM come from the germline V gene. The CDR3 extends over 18 amino acids. DNA of the CDR3: TGTGCCAGCAGTTCCCTGACTAGCGGGAGATCTGGGGCCAACGTCCTGACTTTC. Residues: CASSSLTSGRSGANVLTF. The variable domain in full, with the rest retrieved from reference TRBV28 and TRBJ2-6, is DVKVTQSSRYLVKRTGEKVFLECVQDMDHENMFWYRQDPGLGLRLIYFSYDVKMKEKGDIPEGYSVSREKKERFSLILESASTNQTSMYLCASSSLTSGRSGANVLTFGAGSRLTVL.

This clonotype came up a few times. V usage is TRBV7-9 and J usage is TRBJ1-5; possibly TRBD1 for D (5 bases). The CDR3 runs to 14 residues. Germline V CDR1 and CDR2: SEHNR, FQNEAQ (reference sequence). V lost 4 bases and J lost 4, with 11 bases in between. The CDR3 coding sequence is TGTGCCAGCAGCTCGGTGGGGGGGAATCAGCCCCAGCATTTT. It codes for CASSSVGGNQPQHF.

This clonotype was counted between two and nine times. V is TRBV15 and J is TRBJ1-5, with D tentatively TRBD1 (5 bases). V gave up 1 base and J gave up 1 base, with 8 bases separating them. This CDR3 region has 15 residues. Germline values: CDR1 LNHNV, CDR2 YYDKDF (reference sequence). The CDR3 bases are TGTGCCACCAGCAGAGGTGGGGGGAGCAATCAGCCCCAGCATTTT. Its translation is CATSRGGGSNQPQHF.

Only a few counts were recorded for this clonotype. The V call is TRBV7-3, the J call TRBJ2-2; tentatively, D is TRBD2 (6 bases). V shed 6 bases and J shed 1 base, with 15 bases lying between them. CDR3 length equals 16 residues. Germline assignment: CDR1 SGHTA and CDR2 FQGTGA. CDR3 nucleotide sequence: TGTGCCAGCAGTCTGATGGGGACTCTGAACACCGGGGAGCTGTTTTTT. This translates into CASSLMGTLNTGELFF.

This chain links TRBV5-6 with TRBJ2-7; TRBD2 agrees at 9 bases. Germline CDR1 reads SGHDT; CDR2 reads YYEEEE. The CDR3 consists of 14 residues. The V segment lost 4 bases and the J segment 6 bases; nucleotides outside the gene matches: 8. The CDR3 sequence is CASSRPSGKGEQYF. CDR3 sequence (DNA): TGTGCCAGCAGCCGACCTAGCGGGAAAGGCGAGCAGTACTTC.